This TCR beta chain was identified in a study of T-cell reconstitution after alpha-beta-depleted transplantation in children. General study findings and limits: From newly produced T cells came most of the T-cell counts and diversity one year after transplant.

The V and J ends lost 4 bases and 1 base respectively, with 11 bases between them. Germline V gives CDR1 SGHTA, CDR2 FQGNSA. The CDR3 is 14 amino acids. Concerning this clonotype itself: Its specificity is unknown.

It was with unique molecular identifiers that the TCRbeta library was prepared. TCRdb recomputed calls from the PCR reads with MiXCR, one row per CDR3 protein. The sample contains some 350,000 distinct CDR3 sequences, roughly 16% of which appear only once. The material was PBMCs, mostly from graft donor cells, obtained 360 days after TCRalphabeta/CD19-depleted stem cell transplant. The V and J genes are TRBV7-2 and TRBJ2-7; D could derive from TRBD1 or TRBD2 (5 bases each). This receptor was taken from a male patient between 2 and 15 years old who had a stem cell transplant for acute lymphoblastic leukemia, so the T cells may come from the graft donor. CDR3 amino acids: CASSYGDESYEQYF. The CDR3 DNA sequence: TGTGCCAGCAGCTACGGGGACGAGTCCTACGAGCAGTACTTC.